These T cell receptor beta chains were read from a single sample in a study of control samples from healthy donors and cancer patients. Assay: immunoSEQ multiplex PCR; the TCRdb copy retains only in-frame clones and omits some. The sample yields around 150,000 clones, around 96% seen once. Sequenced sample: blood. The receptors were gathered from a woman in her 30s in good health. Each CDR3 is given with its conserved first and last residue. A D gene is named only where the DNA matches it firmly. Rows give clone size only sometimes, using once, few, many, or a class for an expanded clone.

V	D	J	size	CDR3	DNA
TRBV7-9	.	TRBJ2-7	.	CASSLEGTFYEQYF	TGTGCCAGCAGCTTAGAAGGGACATTCTACGAGCAGTACTTC
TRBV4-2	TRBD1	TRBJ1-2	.	CASSYSDRGYGYTF	TGTGCCAGCAGCTATTCGGACAGGGGCTATGGCTACACCTTC
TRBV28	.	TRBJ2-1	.	CASSFRDIEQFF	TGTGCCAGCAGTTTCCGGGACATCGAGCAGTTCTTC
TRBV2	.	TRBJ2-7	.	CASSEAWYEQYF	TGTGCCAGCAGTGAAGCGTGGTACGAGCAGTACTTC
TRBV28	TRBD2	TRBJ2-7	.	CASTTPGGTYEQYF	TGTGCCAGCACCACACCGGGGGGGACCTACGAGCAGTACTTC
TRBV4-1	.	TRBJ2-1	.	CASSQLVSGHPYNEQFF	TGCGCCAGCAGCCAACTTGTAAGCGGACACCCTTACAATGAGCAGTTCTTC
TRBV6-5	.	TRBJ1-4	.	CASRTITNEKLFF	TGTGCCAGCAGGACAATTACTAATGAAAAACTGTTTTTT
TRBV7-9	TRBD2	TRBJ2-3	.	CASSQTSGRHDTRYF	TGTGCCAGCAGCCAGACTAGCGGGAGACACGATACGCGGTATTTT
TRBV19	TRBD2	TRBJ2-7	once	CASSMGLALLSYEQYF	TGTGCCAGTAGTATGGGACTAGCTTTACTATCCTACGAGCAGTACTTC
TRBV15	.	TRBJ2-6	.	CATSTEGRGANVLTF	TGTGCCACCAGCACGGAGGGGCGAGGGGCCAACGTCCTGACTTTC
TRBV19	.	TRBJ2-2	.	CASSIPGFTGELFF	TGTGCCAGTAGTATTCCAGGGTTCACCGGGGAGCTGTTTTTT
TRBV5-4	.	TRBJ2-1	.	CASSFGLPPNEQFF	TGTGCCAGCAGCTTCGGTCTACCTCCCAATGAGCAGTTCTTC
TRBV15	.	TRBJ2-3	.	CATSTRGGSTDTQYF	TGTGCCACCAGCACAAGGGGAGGTAGCACAGATACGCAGTATTTT
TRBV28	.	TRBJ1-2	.	CASSLGRNYGYTF	TGTGCCAGCAGTTTGGGACGGAACTATGGCTACACCTTC
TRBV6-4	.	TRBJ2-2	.	CASSGAENTGELFF	TGTGCCAGCAGTGGGGCAGAAAACACCGGGGAGCTGTTTTTT
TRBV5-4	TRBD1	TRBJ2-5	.	CASSSIDRVGETQYF	TGTGCCAGCAGCTCAATTGACAGGGTCGGGGAGACCCAGTACTTC
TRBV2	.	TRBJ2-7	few	CATSRDYYEQYF	TGTGCCACCTCGCGGGATTACTACGAGCAGTACTTC
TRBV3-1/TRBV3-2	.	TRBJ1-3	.	CASNYRGENTIYF	TGTGCCAGCAACTACCGGGGGGAGAACACCATATATTTT
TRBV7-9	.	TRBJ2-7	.	CASSNDGPSLDEQYF	TGTGCCAGCAGTAACGACGGACCGAGTCTCGACGAGCAGTACTTC
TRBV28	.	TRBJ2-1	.	CASGISRGALWYNEQFF	TGTGCCAGCGGGATTTCGCGCGGGGCCCTTTGGTACAATGAGCAGTTCTTC
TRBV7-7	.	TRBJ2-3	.	CASSLLGSTDTQYF	TGTGCTAGCAGCTTGTTGGGGAGCACAGATACGCAGTATTTT